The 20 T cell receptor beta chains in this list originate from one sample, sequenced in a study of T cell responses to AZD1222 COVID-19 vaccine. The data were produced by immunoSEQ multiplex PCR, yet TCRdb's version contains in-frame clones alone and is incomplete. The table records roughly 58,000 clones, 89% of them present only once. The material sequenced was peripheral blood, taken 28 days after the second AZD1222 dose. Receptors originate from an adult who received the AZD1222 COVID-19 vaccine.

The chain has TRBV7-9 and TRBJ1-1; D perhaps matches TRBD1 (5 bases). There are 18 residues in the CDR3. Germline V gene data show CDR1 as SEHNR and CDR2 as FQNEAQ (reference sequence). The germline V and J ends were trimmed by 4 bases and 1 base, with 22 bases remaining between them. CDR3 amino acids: CASSSTLGTDKPNTEAFF. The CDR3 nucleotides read TGTGCCAGCAGCTCCACTCTTGGGACGGACAAACCGAACACTGAAGCTTTCTTT.

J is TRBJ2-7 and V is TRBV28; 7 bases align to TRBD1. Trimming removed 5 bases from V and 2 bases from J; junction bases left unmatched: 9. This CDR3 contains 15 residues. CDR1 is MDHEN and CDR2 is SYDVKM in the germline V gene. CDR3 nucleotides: TGTGCCAGCAGTCTCCCAATTCAGGGGGCCTACGAGCAGTACTTC. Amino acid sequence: CASSLPIQGAYEQYF.

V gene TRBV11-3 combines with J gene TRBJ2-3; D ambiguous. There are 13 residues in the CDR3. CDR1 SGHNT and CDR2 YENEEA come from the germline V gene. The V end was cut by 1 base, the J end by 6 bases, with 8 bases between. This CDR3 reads CASSLGLVDTQYF. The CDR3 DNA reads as TGTGCCAGCAGCTTAGGTCTCGTGGATACGCAGTATTTT.

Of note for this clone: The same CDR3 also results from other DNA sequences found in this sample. The DNA for the CDR3 is TGTGCCAGCAGTTTAGAACAGGGGAACTATGGCTACACCTTC. Protein: CASSLEQGNYGYTF. The rearrangement links TRBV28 to TRBJ1-2, with 7 bases fitting TRBD1. Germline V CDR1 and CDR2: MDHEN, SYDVKM. Germline trimming cut 2 bases from V and 2 bases from J; bases unmatched to any gene: 2. The CDR3 is 14 residues long.

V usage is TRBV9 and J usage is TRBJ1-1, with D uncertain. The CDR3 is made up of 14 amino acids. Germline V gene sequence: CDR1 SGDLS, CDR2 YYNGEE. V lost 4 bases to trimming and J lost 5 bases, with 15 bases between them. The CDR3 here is CASSQRVTGTEAFF. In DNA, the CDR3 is TGTGCCAGCAGCCAGAGGGTGACGGGGACTGAAGCTTTCTTT.

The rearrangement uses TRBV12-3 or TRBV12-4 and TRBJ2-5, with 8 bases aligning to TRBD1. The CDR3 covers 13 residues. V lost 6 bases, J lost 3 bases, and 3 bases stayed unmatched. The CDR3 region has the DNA TGTGCCAGCAGCAGGACAGGGAAAGAGACCCAGTACTTC. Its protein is CASSRTGKETQYF.

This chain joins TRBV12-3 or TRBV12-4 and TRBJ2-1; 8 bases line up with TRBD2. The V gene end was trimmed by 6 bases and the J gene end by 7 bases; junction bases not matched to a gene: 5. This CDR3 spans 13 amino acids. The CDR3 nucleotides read TGTGCCAGCAGATCAGCGGGAGATAATGAGCAGTTCTTC. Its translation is CASRSAGDNEQFF.

CDR3 region: CASSLGLARESPLHF. Written as DNA, the CDR3 is TGTGCCAGCAGCTTAGGGCTGGCACGAGAATCACCCCTCCACTTT. The rearrangement uses TRBV7-2 and TRBJ1-6; D unclear. This CDR3 has 15 amino acids. Per germline, CDR1 SGHTA and CDR2 FQGNSA. V lost 1 base, J lost 10 bases, and 14 bases lay in between. The complete variable domain, with remaining parts taken from reference TRBV7-2 and TRBJ1-6, reads GAGVSQSPSNKVTEKGKDVELRCDPISGHTALYWYRQSLGQGLEFLIYFQGNSAPDKSGLPSDRFSAERTGGSVSTLTIQRTQQEDSAVYLCASSLGLARESPLHFGNGTRLTVT.

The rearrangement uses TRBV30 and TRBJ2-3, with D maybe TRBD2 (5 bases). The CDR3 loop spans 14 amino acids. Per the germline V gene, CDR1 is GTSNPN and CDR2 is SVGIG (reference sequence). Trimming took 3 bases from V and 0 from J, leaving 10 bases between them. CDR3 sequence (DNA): TGTGCCTGGAGAGGCGGGTCCAGCACAGATACGCAGTATTTT. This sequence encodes CAWRGGSSTDTQYF.

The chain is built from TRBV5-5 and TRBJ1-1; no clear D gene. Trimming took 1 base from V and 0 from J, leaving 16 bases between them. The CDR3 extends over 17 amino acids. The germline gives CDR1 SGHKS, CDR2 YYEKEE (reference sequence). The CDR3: CASSLRGIFGMNTEAFF. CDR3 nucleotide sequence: TGTGCCAGCAGCTTGCGAGGAATATTTGGCATGAACACTGAAGCTTTCTTT.

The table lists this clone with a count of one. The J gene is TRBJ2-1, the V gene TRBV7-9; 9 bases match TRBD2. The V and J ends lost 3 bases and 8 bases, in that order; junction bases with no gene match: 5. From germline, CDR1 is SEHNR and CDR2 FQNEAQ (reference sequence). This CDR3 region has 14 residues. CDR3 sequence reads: CASSFLREGHEQFF. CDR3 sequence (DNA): TGTGCCAGCAGCTTTTTGCGGGAGGGCCATGAGCAGTTCTTC.

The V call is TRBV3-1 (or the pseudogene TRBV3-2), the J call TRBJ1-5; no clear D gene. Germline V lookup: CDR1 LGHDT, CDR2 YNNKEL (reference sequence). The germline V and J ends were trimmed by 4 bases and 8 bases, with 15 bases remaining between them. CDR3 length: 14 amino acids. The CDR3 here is CASSRGEGREPQHF. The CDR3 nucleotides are TGTGCCAGCAGCCGTGGGGAGGGCCGGGAGCCCCAGCATTTT.

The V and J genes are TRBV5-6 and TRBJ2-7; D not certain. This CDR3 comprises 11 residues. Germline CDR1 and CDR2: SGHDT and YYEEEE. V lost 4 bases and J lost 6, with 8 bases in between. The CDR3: CASSVFAEQYF. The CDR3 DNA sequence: TGTGCCAGCAGCGTCTTCGCCGAGCAGTACTTC. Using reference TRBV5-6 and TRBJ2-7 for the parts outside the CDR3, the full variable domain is DAGVTQSPTHLIKTRGQQVTLRCSPKSGHDTVSWYQQALGQGPQFIFQYYEEEERQRGNFPDRFSGHQFPNYSSELNVNALLLGDSALYLCASSVFAEQYFGPGTRLTVT.

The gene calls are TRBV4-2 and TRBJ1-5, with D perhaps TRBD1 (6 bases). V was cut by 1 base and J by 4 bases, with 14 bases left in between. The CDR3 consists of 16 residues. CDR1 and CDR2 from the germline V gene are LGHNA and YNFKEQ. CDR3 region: CASSQGARGANQPQHF. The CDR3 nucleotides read TGTGCCAGCAGCCAAGGGGCCAGGGGAGCAAATCAGCCCCAGCATTTT.

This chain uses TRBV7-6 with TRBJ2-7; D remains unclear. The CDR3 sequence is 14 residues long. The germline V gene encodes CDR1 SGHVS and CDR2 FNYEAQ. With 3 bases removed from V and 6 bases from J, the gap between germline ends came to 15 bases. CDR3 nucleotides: TGTGCCAGCAGCTTGGAGATACAATCGGGCGAGCAGTACTTC. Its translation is CASSLEIQSGEQYF.

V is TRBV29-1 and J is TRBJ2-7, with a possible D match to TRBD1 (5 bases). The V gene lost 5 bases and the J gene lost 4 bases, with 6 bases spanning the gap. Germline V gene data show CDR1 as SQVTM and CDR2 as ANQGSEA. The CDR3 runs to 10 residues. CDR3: CSVRQYEQYF. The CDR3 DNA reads TGCAGCGTTCGACAGTACGAGCAGTACTTC.

CDR3 sequence reads: CASSQQGSNEKLFF. Here the CDR3 DNA reads TGCGCCAGCAGCCAACAGGGATCTAATGAAAAACTGTTTTTT. The rearrangement uses TRBV4-3 and TRBJ1-4; the D gene is possibly TRBD1 (5 bases). CDR1 is LGHNA, CDR2 YSLEER, per germline. V was pared by 2 bases and J by 3 bases, with 7 bases between. This CDR3 comprises 14 residues.

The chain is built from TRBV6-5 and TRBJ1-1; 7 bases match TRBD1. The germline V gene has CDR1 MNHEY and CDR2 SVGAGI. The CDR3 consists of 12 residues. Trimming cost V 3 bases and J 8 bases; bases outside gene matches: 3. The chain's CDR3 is CASSYSGGEAFF. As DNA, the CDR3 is TGTGCCAGCAGTTATTCAGGGGGGGAAGCTTTCTTT.

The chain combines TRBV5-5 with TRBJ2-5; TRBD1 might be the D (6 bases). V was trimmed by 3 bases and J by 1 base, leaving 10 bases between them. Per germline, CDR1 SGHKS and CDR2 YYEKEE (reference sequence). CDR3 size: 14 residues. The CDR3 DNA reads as TGTGCCAGCAGCTCCCCGACAGGCCAAGAGACCCAGTACTTC. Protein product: CASSSPTGQETQYF.

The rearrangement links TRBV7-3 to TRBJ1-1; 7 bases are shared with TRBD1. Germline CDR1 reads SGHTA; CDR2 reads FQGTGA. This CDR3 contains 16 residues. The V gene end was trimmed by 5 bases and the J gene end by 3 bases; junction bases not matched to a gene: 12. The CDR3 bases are TGTGCCAGCAGCGTTCGGGACAGTTGGATTTACACTGAAGCTTTCTTT. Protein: CASSVRDSWIYTEAFF.